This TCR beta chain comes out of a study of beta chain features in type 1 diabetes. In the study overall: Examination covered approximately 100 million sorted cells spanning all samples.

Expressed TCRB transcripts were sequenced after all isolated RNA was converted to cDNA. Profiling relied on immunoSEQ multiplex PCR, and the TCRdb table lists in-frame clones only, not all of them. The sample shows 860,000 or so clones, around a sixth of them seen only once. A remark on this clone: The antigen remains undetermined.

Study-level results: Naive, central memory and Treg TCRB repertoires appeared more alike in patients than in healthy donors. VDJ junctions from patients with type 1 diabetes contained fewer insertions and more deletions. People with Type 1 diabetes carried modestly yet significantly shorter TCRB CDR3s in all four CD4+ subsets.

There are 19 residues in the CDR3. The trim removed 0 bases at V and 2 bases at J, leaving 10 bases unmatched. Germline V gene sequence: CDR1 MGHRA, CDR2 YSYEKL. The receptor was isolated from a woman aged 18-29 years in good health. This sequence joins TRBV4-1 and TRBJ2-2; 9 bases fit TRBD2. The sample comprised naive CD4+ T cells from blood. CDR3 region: CASSQEGQASGDNTGELFF. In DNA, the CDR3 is TGCGCCAGCAGCCAAGAAGGTCAAGCTAGCGGGGACAACACCGGGGAGCTGTTTTTT.